A single sample gave rise to the 32 T cell receptor beta chains below, sequenced in a study of tumor-infiltrating lymphocytes in primary liver carcinoma. Investigators took RNA and DNA out together from 20-30 mg of unsorted bulk tissue. TCR beta cDNA was made from around 460 ng total RNA with a constant-region primer. Libraries covering TCR beta were generated through three nested multiplex PCR rounds (using a slightly modified ARM-PCR). Amplification in the first two PCR rounds was performed using TRBV1-TRBV30 forward primers and a C-beta reverse primer for around 11 cycles each. MiXCR, applied by TCRdb to the multiplex PCR reads, yields one record per CDR3 protein. The table includes under 200,000 distinct CDR3 sequences, around 85% detected once. The specimen was tumor tissue from primary liver carcinoma. These receptors all stem from a man in his forties with primary liver carcinoma and hepatitis B virus infection.

This clonotype was seen once. The CDR3 does not end in the conserved phenylalanine or tryptophan, so this is likely a read error. V usage is TRBV29-1 and J usage is TRBJ2-4; D ambiguous. Looked up from germline, CDR1 is SQVTM and CDR2 is ANQGSEA. The length of the CDR3 is 16 residues. The germline V and J ends were trimmed by 4 bases and 0 bases, with 16 bases remaining between them. The CDR3 here is CSVVAPSRLAKNIQYL. The DNA for the CDR3 is TGCAGCGTTGTTGCCCCAAGCCGGCTAGCCAAAAACATTCAGTACTTA.

V gene TRBV12-3 or TRBV12-4 combines with J gene TRBJ2-2, with 7 bases lining up with TRBD2. The CDR3 is 13 amino acids. CDR3 sequence: CVGRREITGELFF. CDR3 DNA: TGTGTCGGGAGGAGGGAGATCACCGGGGAGCTGTTTTTT.

To note about this clonotype: The junction and the germline gene differ at one end; a read error may be behind it. This chain uses TRBV12-3 or TRBV12-4 with TRBJ1-6; 7 bases agree with TRBD1. The length of the CDR3 is 16 residues. The CDR3 DNA sequence: TGTGCTAGCAGTTTGGGGGACAGTGGGCGGAATTCACCCCTCCACTTT. Its protein is CASSLGDSGRNSPLHF.

With regard to this clonotype: One end of the junction is discordant with germline, which a read error may explain. V and J are TRBV29-1 and TRBJ2-1, with TRBD2 matching 9 bases. The CDR3 sequence is 14 residues long. CDR1 is SQVTM and CDR2 is ANQGSEA in the germline V gene. The CDR3 DNA reads as TGCAGCGTTGTCTGGCTAGCGGGGTACAATGAGCAATACTTC. Translated, it gives CSVVWLAGYNEQYF.

Notes on this clonotype: No conserved phenylalanine or tryptophan is present at the end of the CDR3, so a read error is the likely explanation. CDR3 amino acids: CASARRSGDLLNEQFL. Here the CDR3 DNA reads TGTGCCAGCGCCCGAAGGAGCGGGGATTTACTTAATGAGCAGTTCCTC. The rearrangement uses TRBV12-3 or TRBV12-4 and TRBJ2-1; 7 bases map to TRBD2. The CDR3 is made up of 16 amino acids. V trimming: 8 bases; J trimming: 7 bases; junction bases outside the gene matches: 17.

Points on this clonotype: A junction boundary mismatches the germline segment, possibly from a read error. The chain uses TRBV29-1 and TRBJ2-2; TRBD2 agrees at 10 bases. Germline V gene lookup returns CDR1 SQVTM and CDR2 ANQGSEA. This CDR3 spans 15 amino acids. The DNA for the CDR3 is TGCAGTGTTGGGACTAGCGCGTCGAACACCGGGGAACTGTTTTTT. It specifies CSVGTSASNTGELFF.

In the case of this clonotype: At one end, the junction sequence differs from germline, possibly due to a read error. The chain joins TRBV2 to TRBJ2-7; D uncertain. The CDR3 is 15 amino acids. Germline V gene data show CDR1 as SNHLY and CDR2 as FYNNEI. The CDR3 coding sequence is TGTGCCAGCAGTGAATCTCCTATCGGAACCTATGAGCAGTACTTC. This encodes CASSESPIGTYEQYF.

Comment on this clonotype: A read error may account for a junction end that differs from germline. The rearrangement joins TRBV29-1 to TRBJ2-2; 8 bases are a match to TRBD1. CDR3 length equals 16 residues. Germline loops: CDR1 SQVTM, CDR2 ANQGSEA. The CDR3 region is CSVEGSDRVGTRELYF. The CDR3 bases are TGCAGCGTTGAAGGGTCGGACAGGGTGGGCACCCGGGAGCTGTATTTT.

Concerning this clonotype: Germline is not matched at one junction end, which may reflect a read error. The CDR3 protein is CANSQYHWTGGYAGELFF. The CDR3 DNA sequence: TGCGCCAACAGCCAATATCATTGGACAGGGGGGTACGCCGGGGAGCTGTTTTTT. The chain recombines TRBV4-3 with TRBJ2-2; TRBD1 agrees at 10 bases. Germline CDR1 LGHNA, CDR2 YSLEER. This CDR3 region has 18 residues.

In regard to this clonotype: Because it lacks the conserved phenylalanine or tryptophan at the end, this CDR3 is likely a read error. V and J are TRBV11-2 and TRBJ1-2; the D gene is possibly TRBD1 (5 bases). The germline V gene encodes CDR1 SGHAT and CDR2 FQNNGV. This CDR3 region has 15 residues. DNA of the CDR3: TGTGTCAGCAGCACGTCGGCAGGGTTGATTCCTGGCTACACCTTG. Protein: CVSSTSAGLIPGYTL.

On this clonotype: Sequence at one end of the junction differs from germline and may be a read error. The gene calls are TRBV11-1 and TRBJ1-2; D may be TRBD1 (5 bases). The germline V gene encodes CDR1 SGHAT and CDR2 FQDESV (reference sequence). The CDR3 extends over 12 amino acids. As DNA, the CDR3 is TGTGCCATCAGCTTAGGGGCGAGCGACTACACCTTC. Its translation is CAISLGASDYTF.

Comments on this clonotype: The CDR3 does not end in the conserved phenylalanine or tryptophan, so this is likely a read error. This chain joins TRBV12-3 or TRBV12-4 and TRBJ2-1; D not resolved. With 6 bases removed from V and 6 bases from J, the gap between germline ends came to 6 bases. The CDR3 is 11 residues long. The CDR3 loop is CASSNRNEQFL. In nucleotides, the CDR3 is TGTGCCAGCAGCAATCGCAATGAGCAGTTCTTA.

Comments on this clonotype: The junction departs from the called germline gene at one end, perhaps through a read error. CDR3 amino acids: CAISSETPGQGGDTHHF. DNA of the CDR3: TGTGCCATCAGTTCCGAGACGCCGGGACAGGGGGGAGATACGCACCATTTT. The chain links TRBV6-5 to TRBJ2-3; 11 bases line up with TRBD1. The germline gives CDR1 MNHEY, CDR2 SVGAGI. The CDR3 contains 17 residues.

The gene calls are TRBV12-3 or TRBV12-4 and TRBJ1-1; D gene uncertain. V gave up 4 bases and J gave up 13 bases, with 19 bases separating them. The CDR3 sequence is 13 residues long. The CDR3 loop reads CASSWGGRTEDFF. The CDR3 region has the DNA TGTGCCAGCAGTTGGGGAGGTCGCACTGAGGATTTCTTT.

As regards this clonotype: Just one base apart from a much larger clone, this may be a read error. The CDR3 carries no conserved terminal phenylalanine or tryptophan, so it likely arises from a read error. The chain combines TRBV13 with TRBJ2-4; D assignment may be TRBD1 or TRBD2 (5 bases each). Germline V gives CDR1 PRHDT, CDR2 FYEKMQ (reference sequence). The CDR3 loop spans 16 amino acids. The DNA for the CDR3 is TGTGCCAGCAGCCTAGGGACGGGACGGCTACAAAACATTCAGTACATC. Translation: CASSLGTGRLQNIQYI.

Of note for this clonotype: One junction end disagrees with the germline gene, perhaps due to a read error. The chain combines TRBV6-5 with TRBJ2-1; D perhaps matches TRBD1 (6 bases). Germline lookup yields CDR1 MNHEY and CDR2 SVGAGI. The CDR3 contains 16 residues. The CDR3 here is CACSYWEQGNYNEQFF. In DNA form, the CDR3 reads TGTGCCTGCAGTTACTGGGAACAGGGAAATTACAATGAGCAGTTCTTC.

Note on this clonotype: Sequence at one end of the junction differs from germline and may be a read error. The gene calls are TRBV29-1 and TRBJ2-3; D gene ambiguous. The CDR3 totals 16 residues. CDR1 is SQVTM, CDR2 ANQGSEA, per germline. This CDR3 reads CSVAGVDGRTTDTQYF. The CDR3 bases are TGCAGCGTCGCTGGAGTGGACGGACGTACTACAGATACTCAGTATTTT.

For this clonotype: The conserved phenylalanine or tryptophan normally closing the CDR3 is absent here, so this likely arose from a read error. The chain recombines TRBV6-7 with TRBJ2-7, with D unresolved. TRBV6-7 is designated an ORF whose function remains uncertain. The CDR3 has 16 residues. Trimming removed 5 bases at V and 2 bases at J, with 19 bases between. The CDR3 protein is CASSKDPRSQAYEQYS. DNA for the CDR3: TGTGCCAGCAGTAAGGACCCGCGGAGCCAGGCCTACGAGCAGTACTCC.

The chain has TRBV11-2 and TRBJ2-7, with TRBD2 matching 12 bases. Germline V lookup: CDR1 SGHAT, CDR2 FQNNGV. The CDR3 is 16 residues long. In nucleotides, the CDR3 is TGTCTCAGCAGCTTAGCCCCTAGCGGGGGGGGCTACGAGCAGTACTTC. The encoded protein is CLSSLAPSGGGYEQYF. The whole variable domain, filled in from reference TRBV11-2 and TRBJ2-7, reads EAGVAQSPRYKIIEKRQSVAFWCNPISGHATLYWYQQILGQGPKLLIQFQNNGVVDDSQLPKDRFSAERLKGVDSTLKIQPAKLEDSAVYLCLSSLAPSGGGYEQYFGPGTRLTVT.

Concerning this clonotype itself: The CDR3 ends on some other residue instead of the conserved phenylalanine or tryptophan, so this is likely a read error. The genes are TRBV11-2 and TRBJ2-2; the D gene is possibly TRBD1 (6 bases). V was clipped by 0 bases and J by 5 bases, with 16 bases between them. CDR3 length: 17 amino acids. Germline V gene data show CDR1 as SGHAT and CDR2 as FQNNGV. This CDR3 is CASSLDHRGRGTGELFY. In DNA, the CDR3 is TGTGCCAGCAGCTTAGATCATCGGGGTAGGGGGACCGGGGAGCTGTTTTAT.

The J gene is TRBJ1-1, the V gene TRBV28; the D is unclear. This CDR3 comprises 12 residues. Germline values: CDR1 MDHEN, CDR2 SYDVKM. The V and J ends lost 8 bases and 7 bases respectively, with 14 bases between them. The CDR3 protein is CASGITRDEAFF. CDR3 sequence (DNA): TGTGCCAGCGGGATCACAAGGGATGAAGCTTTCTTT.

The chain links TRBV5-1 to TRBJ1-1; tentative D call: TRBD1 (5 bases). CDR3 length equals 16 residues. The V end lost 3 bases, the J end lost 2 bases, and 17 bases lay between the germline ends. CDR1 and CDR2 (germline): SGHRS, YFSETQ. DNA of the CDR3: TGCGCCAGCAGCTCGGCCGGGACGGCAATAAACACTGAAGCTTTCTTT. Amino acid sequence: CASSSAGTAINTEAFF.

This clonotype came up once. The junction and the germline gene differ at one end; a read error may be behind it. J is TRBJ1-2 and V is TRBV6-2 or TRBV6-3, with D hard to call. The CDR3 loop spans 13 amino acids. Germline V gene data show CDR1 as MNHEY and CDR2 as SVGEGT. Written as DNA, the CDR3 is TGTGCCAGCAGCCCCCCGAGCGGCTATGACTACACATTC. Protein: CASSPPSGYDYTF.

In regard to this clonotype: Given a much more abundant clone one base away, this may be a read error. J is TRBJ2-5 and V is TRBV5-8; D unresolved. The CDR3 sequence is 14 residues long. The V end was cut by 7 bases, the J end by 5 bases, with 18 bases between. CDR1 and CDR2 (germline): SGHTS, YDEGEE. CDR3 nucleotide sequence: TGTGCCAGCCCCCGGGCCTGTTTCAGGGAGACCCAGTACTTC. Translating gives CASPRACFRETQYF.

The rearrangement joins TRBV11-1 to TRBJ1-6; no reliable D call. The germline V gene encodes CDR1 SGHAT and CDR2 FQDESV (reference sequence). The CDR3 is made up of 13 amino acids. Trimming pared 5 bases from V and 12 bases from J, leaving 14 bases between. The CDR3 protein is CASSRTLDLPLHF. The CDR3 DNA reads TGTGCCAGCAGCCGAACATTGGATTTACCCCTCCACTTT. The variable domain in full, completed from reference TRBV11-1 and TRBJ1-6, reads EAEVAQSPRYKITEKSQAVAFWCDPISGHATLYWYRQILGQGPELLVQFQDESVVDDSQLPKDRFSAERLKGVDSTLKIQPAELGDSAMYLCASSRTLDLPLHFGNGTRLTVT.

To note about this clonotype: A read error may produce the germline difference seen at one junction end. The V gene is TRBV6-6, the J gene TRBJ2-2; D may correspond to TRBD1 or TRBD2 (7 bases each). CDR3 length equals 15 residues. Germline CDR1 MNHNY, CDR2 SVGAGI (reference sequence). CDR3 bases: TGTGCCAGCACTGCAGGGGGGGCGAATACCGGGGAGCTGTTGTTT. Its translation: CASTAGGANTGELLF.

This clonotype was seen more than once but under ten times. This may arise from a read error, as a much more abundant clone is one base away. The chain employs TRBV12-3 or TRBV12-4 and TRBJ1-2; D remains unclear. Between the trimmed V and J ends, which lost 7 bases and 8 bases, there was a span of 17 bases. This CDR3 region has 13 residues. For the CDR3, the DNA is TGTGCCAGCAACTATGGACCCCGGCGGGGCTACACCTTC. This codes for CASNYGPRRGYTF.

Details on this clonotype: A junction end diverges from the germline sequence, so it may reflect a read error. This sequence joins TRBV5-1 and TRBJ2-5; D gene uncertain. The end of the DNA fits TRBJ2-1 better, so the J call may be wrong. The CDR3 is 11 amino acids. CDR1 and CDR2 (germline): SGHRS, YFSETQ. DNA of the CDR3: TGCGCCAGTAGCTGCGGAGAGACCCAGTTCTTC. Its translation is CASSCGETQFF.

To note about this clonotype: The junction departs from the called germline gene at one end, perhaps through a read error. The V call is TRBV14, the J call TRBJ2-1, with TRBD2 matching over 8 bases. This CDR3 contains 16 residues. Germline lookup yields CDR1 SGHDN and CDR2 FVKESK. This CDR3 is CTSSVVAGWVSNEQFF. The CDR3 bases are TGTACCAGCAGTGTCGTAGCGGGATGGGTAAGCAATGAGCAGTTCTTC.

About this clonotype itself: At one boundary the junction diverges from the germline segment, which might be a read error. The chain recombines TRBV6-5 with TRBJ1-1, with TRBD1 identical over 7 bases. Germline V gene data show CDR1 as MNHEY and CDR2 as SVGAGI. The CDR3 spans 13 residues. CDR3 loop: CASRRQGGTEGFF. In nucleotides, the CDR3 is TGTGCCAGCAGGCGACAGGGTGGTACTGAAGGTTTCTTT.

As for this clonotype: A junction end diverges from the germline sequence, so it may reflect a read error. This chain uses TRBV11-2 with TRBJ1-2; D uncertain. The CDR3 has 16 residues. Per germline, CDR1 SGHAT and CDR2 FQNNGV. Here the CDR3 reads CASSLNSVAYSRGYAF. The CDR3 region has the DNA TGTGCCAGCAGCTTAAATTCGGTAGCCTATTCTCGAGGTTACGCCTTC.

As regards this clonotype: Compared with germline, one end of the junction differs, possibly owing to a read error. The V gene is TRBV6-1, the J gene TRBJ2-1; no firm D call. CDR3 length: 15 amino acids. CDR1 MNHNS and CDR2 SASEGT come from the germline V gene. Written as DNA, the CDR3 is TGTGCCAGCATTCCAAGGCTAGTGGGATGGGATGAGCCGTTCTTC. Its translation: CASIPRLVGWDEPFF.